These 9 T cell receptor beta chains came from one sample sequenced in a study of shared clonotypes between healthy human individuals. Produced via immunoSEQ multiplex PCR; TCRdb's table is partial and in-frame only. The sample has hundreds of thousands of clones; 55% to 85% are singletons. The sequencing input was memory CD4+ T cells sorted from blood. Subset defined: CD45RA-negative fraction. These receptor sequences come from a woman under 40 in good health.

In its sample, this clone was seen many times. The rearrangement joins TRBV11-3 to TRBJ1-1, with D unclear. The germline V gene has CDR1 SGHNT and CDR2 YENEEA. With 4 bases removed from V and 3 bases from J, the gap between germline ends came to 9 bases. The CDR3 is 13 residues long. The CDR3 sequence is CASSSQSDTEAFF. The CDR3 coding sequence is TGTGCCAGCAGCTCCCAGTCCGACACTGAAGCTTTCTTT.

The rearrangement joins TRBV29-1 to TRBJ2-3, with 7 bases lining up with TRBD2. This CDR3 has 15 residues. The germline V gene has CDR1 SQVTM and CDR2 ANQGSEA. The junction had 6 bases not matched to a gene; V was cut back by 0 bases and J by 3 bases. DNA of the CDR3: TGCAGCGTTGAAGATAGGAGGCGGGAGACAGATACGCAGTATTTT. Protein product: CSVEDRRRETDTQYF.

V is TRBV28 and J is TRBJ1-5; tentative D call: TRBD1 (6 bases). V was clipped by 6 bases and J by 4 bases, with 19 bases between them. The length of the CDR3 is 16 residues. CDR1 and CDR2 (germline): MDHEN, SYDVKM. CDR3 loop: CASSRLLRQGNQPQHF. The CDR3 DNA follows: TGTGCCAGCAGCCGGCTCTTGCGGCAGGGGAATCAGCCCCAGCATTTT. The whole variable domain, remainder taken from reference TRBV28 and TRBJ1-5, is DVKVTQSSRYLVKRTGEKVFLECVQDMDHENMFWYRQDPGLGLRLIYFSYDVKMKEKGDIPEGYSVSREKKERFSLILESASTNQTSMYLCASSRLLRQGNQPQHFGDGTRLSIL.

V is TRBV11-1 and J is TRBJ1-1; D gene unclear. This CDR3 is 13 amino acids long. Per the germline V gene, CDR1 is SGHAT and CDR2 is FQDESV (reference sequence). The V end lost 6 bases, the J end lost 0 bases, and 8 bases lay between the germline ends. The CDR3 DNA is TGTGCCAGCAGTCGACGGTTGAACACTGAAGCTTTCTTT. Translation gives CASSRRLNTEAFF. The complete variable domain, with remaining parts taken from reference TRBV11-1 and TRBJ1-1, reads EAEVAQSPRYKITEKSQAVAFWCDPISGHATLYWYRQILGQGPELLVQFQDESVVDDSQLPKDRFSAERLKGVDSTLKIQPAELGDSAMYLCASSRRLNTEAFFGQGTRLTVV.

The rearrangement links TRBV4-1 to TRBJ2-1; the match to TRBD2 covers 8 bases. The CDR3 is made up of 16 amino acids. Germline CDR1 is MGHRA and CDR2 is YSYEKL. V was clipped by 4 bases and J by 6 bases; unmatched bases: 11. CDR3 region: CASSPRAGLEANEQFF. CDR3 DNA sequence: TGCGCCAGCAGCCCGCGTGCGGGACTAGAGGCCAATGAGCAGTTCTTC.

The V gene is TRBV6-5, the J gene TRBJ2-1; 8 nucleotides match TRBD2. Germline loops: CDR1 MNHEY, CDR2 SVGAGI. The CDR3 consists of 15 residues. V lost 0 bases, J lost 8 bases, and 6 bases stayed unmatched. CDR3 bases: TGTGCCAGCAGTTACTCCTCGGGAGGGGTCGATGAGCAGTTCTTC. This translates into CASSYSSGGVDEQFF.

The J gene is TRBJ1-3, the V gene TRBV11-2; D unresolved. V was pared by 6 bases and J by 0 bases, with 18 bases between. Germline assignment: CDR1 SGHAT and CDR2 FQNNGV. The CDR3 spans 17 residues. CDR3 residues: CASSKPSGSFSGNTIYF. In DNA form, the CDR3 reads TGTGCCAGCAGTAAACCCTCAGGTAGTTTCTCTGGAAACACCATATATTTT.

This clone came up once. V gene TRBV2 combines with J gene TRBJ1-1; D not certain. From germline, CDR1 is SNHLY and CDR2 FYNNEI. This CDR3 is 12 amino acids long. The V end was cut by 4 bases, the J end by 1 base, with 4 bases between. CDR3 in amino acids: CASSVENTEAFF. DNA of the CDR3: TGTGCCAGCAGTGTCGAGAACACTGAAGCTTTCTTT. Full variable domain (outside the CDR3, taken from reference TRBV2 and TRBJ1-1): EPEVTQTPSHQVTQMGQEVILRCVPISNHLYFYWYRQILGQKVEFLVSFYNNEISEKSEIFDDQFSVERPDGSNFTLKIRSTKLEDSAMYFCASSVENTEAFFGQGTRLTVV.

The chain couples TRBV21-1 to TRBJ2-4; TRBD2 is the table's D call, not checked against the DNA. TRBV21-1 is a pseudogene segment. The CDR3 extends over 17 amino acids. CDR3 nucleotides: TGTGCCAGCAGCAAGTACGGGGCTGCTAGCGTCTGGAACATTCAGTACTTC. Translating it yields CASSKYGAASVWNIQYF.